Listed here are 17 T cell receptor beta chains from one sample, sequenced in a study of blood T cell repertoires in COVID-19. Measured with immunoSEQ multiplex PCR; TCRdb has only the in-frame clones, and not every one. The table includes about 190,000 clones, around 90% detected once. Specimen: peripheral blood. The source of these receptors is a man aged 50 or older with acute or convalescent COVID-19.

This clone appeared a few times. The chain carries TRBV5-4 and TRBJ1-1; 8 nucleotides agree with TRBD1. Unmatched junction bases numbered 3, after V lost 2 bases and J lost 0 bases. The CDR3 sequence is 15 residues long. The germline V gene encodes CDR1 SGHNT and CDR2 YYREEE (reference sequence). The CDR3 region has the DNA TGTGCCAGCAGCTTCGCAGGGGGCCTGAACACTGAAGCTTTCTTT. Encoded protein: CASSFAGGLNTEAFF.

The chain carries TRBV2 and TRBJ2-1; D unclear. V shed 4 bases and J shed 7 bases, with 5 bases lying between them. This CDR3 has 11 amino acids. Germline CDR1 is SNHLY and CDR2 is FYNNEI. This CDR3 is CASSVLNEQFF. Written as DNA, the CDR3 is TGTGCCAGCAGTGTCTTGAATGAGCAGTTCTTC.

This chain uses TRBV19 with TRBJ2-1; TRBD2 matches at 12 bases. Trimming took 4 bases from V and 9 from J; bases not matched to a gene: 10. This CDR3 spans 16 amino acids. Germline V lookup: CDR1 LNHDA, CDR2 SQIVND (reference sequence). CDR3 sequence reads: CASSTRTSGIAVEQFF. The DNA for the CDR3 is TGTGCCAGTAGTACTAGGACTAGCGGGATAGCAGTTGAGCAGTTCTTC.

The V call is TRBV7-2, the J call TRBJ2-3; D not certain. Germline loops: CDR1 SGHTA, CDR2 FQGNSA. The CDR3 has 14 amino acids. Deletions cut 3 bases from V and 0 bases from J, with 7 bases between. The CDR3 region is CASSLRASTDTQYF. CDR3 DNA sequence: TGTGCCAGCAGCTTGAGAGCTAGCACAGATACGCAGTATTTT.

V is TRBV28 and J is TRBJ2-1; D is possibly TRBD1 (5 bases). Trimming stripped 3 bases from V and 5 bases from J, with 14 bases between. The CDR3 totals 15 residues. The germline CDR1 and CDR2 sequences are MDHEN and SYDVKM. The CDR3 region is CASSFSGFNNNEQFF. The CDR3 region has the DNA TGTGCCAGCAGTTTCTCAGGGTTCAATAACAATGAGCAGTTCTTC. Full variable domain (missing parts from reference TRBV28 and TRBJ2-1): DVKVTQSSRYLVKRTGEKVFLECVQDMDHENMFWYRQDPGLGLRLIYFSYDVKMKEKGDIPEGYSVSREKKERFSLILESASTNQTSMYLCASSFSGFNNNEQFFGPGTRLTVL.

V gene TRBV5-1 combines with J gene TRBJ1-1; the D gene is possibly TRBD1 (6 bases). Germline-derived CDR1 and CDR2 are SGHRS and YFSETQ. Trimming took 5 bases from V and 8 from J, leaving 22 bases between them. The length of the CDR3 is 15 residues. This CDR3 reads CASSGRGGVLTEAFF. CDR3 nucleotide sequence: TGCGCCAGCAGTGGGAGAGGGGGAGTCTTAACAGAAGCTTTCTTT.

The chain is built from TRBV27 and TRBJ2-7, with D perhaps TRBD2 (6 bases). V gave up 7 bases and J gave up 1 base, with 17 bases separating them. Germline values: CDR1 MNHEY, CDR2 SMNVEV (reference sequence). CDR3 length: 15 amino acids. The CDR3 DNA is TGTGCCAGCAATCGCGGGACTGGGGGTTCCTACGAGCAGTACTTC. Protein: CASNRGTGGSYEQYF.

A few counts support this clone. This chain joins TRBV4-3 and TRBJ1-2; D gene ambiguous. CDR1 LGHNA and CDR2 YSLEER come from the germline V gene. V was cut by 0 bases and J by 0 bases, with 14 bases left in between. The CDR3 is made up of 17 amino acids. The CDR3: CASSQDISPSTNYGYTF. The CDR3 coding sequence is TGCGCCAGCAGCCAAGATATTTCACCAAGCACTAACTATGGCTACACCTTC.

The chain employs TRBV3-1 (or the pseudogene TRBV3-2) and TRBJ2-1; 8 bases match TRBD1. The CDR3 is 17 residues long. Losses at the gene ends were 4 bases for V and 3 bases for J; bases not matched to a gene: 11. Germline V lookup: CDR1 LGHDT, CDR2 YNNKEL (reference sequence). The CDR3 region has the DNA TGTGCCAGCAGCCTCCCCACCGGGACAGGAAACTACAATGAGCAGTTCTTC. Translated: CASSLPTGTGNYNEQFF.

The sample holds one count of this clone. V usage is TRBV5-6 and J usage is TRBJ2-4, with TRBD1 matching 8 bases. The CDR3 loop spans 14 amino acids. V shed 2 bases, J shed 4 bases, and the junction held 2 bases outside the gene matches. Germline V gene sequence: CDR1 SGHDT, CDR2 YYEEEE. The CDR3 nucleotides read TGTGCCAGCAGCTTCGGGGACAGGAAAAACATTCAGTACTTC. Amino acid sequence: CASSFGDRKNIQYF.

V usage is TRBV7-2 and J usage is TRBJ2-7, with 7 positions matching TRBD1. This CDR3 region has 14 residues. V gave up 5 bases and J gave up 2 bases; unmatched junction bases: 6. Germline lookup yields CDR1 SGHTA and CDR2 FQGNSA. Written as DNA, the CDR3 is TGTGCCAGCAGCACCATGACAGGGCCCTACGAGCAGTACTTC. It encodes CASSTMTGPYEQYF.

The rearrangement uses TRBV3-1 (or the pseudogene TRBV3-2) and TRBJ2-2, with 8 bases matching TRBD1. The germline CDR1 and CDR2 sequences are LGHDT and YNNKEL (reference sequence). The CDR3 has 18 residues. J gave up 7 bases and V 4 bases, and 17 bases lay outside the gene matches. CDR3 sequence reads: CASSPLRRDRGVSGELFF. The CDR3, as DNA: TGTGCCAGCAGCCCCCTCAGACGAGACAGGGGAGTGAGCGGGGAGCTGTTTTTT.

The rearrangement uses TRBV18 and TRBJ1-5; weak D call: TRBD1 (5 bases). Between the trimmed V and J ends, which lost 2 bases and 4 bases, there was a span of 9 bases. CDR1 and CDR2 from the germline V gene are KGHSH and LQKENI. This CDR3 has 14 amino acids. In DNA, the CDR3 is TGTGCCAGCTCACCAGGGGCAGGGAATCAGCCCCAGCATTTT. Its translation: CASSPGAGNQPQHF.

The chain combines TRBV19 with TRBJ1-1, with D possibly being TRBD1 (5 bases). CDR1 is LNHDA and CDR2 is SQIVND in the germline V gene (reference sequence). V was shortened by 1 base and J by 4 bases, with 10 bases between the two germline ends. The CDR3 loop spans 14 amino acids. The CDR3 here is CASSIGQGGTEAFF. CDR3 DNA: TGTGCCAGTAGTATAGGTCAGGGTGGCACTGAAGCTTTCTTT.

The rearrangement uses TRBV25-1 and TRBJ1-4, with 10 positions matching TRBD1. CDR1 is MGHDK and CDR2 is SYGVNS in the germline V gene. V lost 1 base, J lost 2 bases, and 4 bases stayed unmatched. The CDR3 is 17 residues long. The CDR3 region is CASSEFGTGVTNEKLFF. In DNA form, the CDR3 reads TGTGCCAGCAGTGAATTCGGGACAGGGGTGACTAATGAAAAACTGTTTTTT. The full variable domain, its missing parts supplied by reference TRBV25-1 and TRBJ1-4, is EADIYQTPRYLVIGTGKKITLECSQTMGHDKMYWYQQDPGMELHLIHYSYGVNSTEKGDLSSESTVSRIRTEHFPLTLESARPSHTSQYLCASSEFGTGVTNEKLFFGSGTQLSVL.

The gene calls are TRBV19 and TRBJ2-1; weak D call: TRBD1 (5 bases). Trimming removed 5 bases from V and 1 base from J, with 12 bases in between. The CDR3 loop spans 15 amino acids. CDR1 is LNHDA and CDR2 is SQIVND in the germline V gene (reference sequence). The CDR3 here is CASSFTYRSYNEQFF. CDR3 nucleotides: TGTGCCAGTAGTTTCACCTACAGGTCCTACAATGAGCAGTTCTTC.

The CDR3 DNA reads TGCGCCAGCAGTGAATTCGGACCGAGGGATTCACCCCTCCACTTT. Translating it yields CASSEFGPRDSPLHF. This sequence joins TRBV10-2 and TRBJ1-6; D remains unclear. Germline V CDR1 and CDR2: WSHSY, SAAADI. V lost 3 bases and J 8 bases, leaving 14 bases between the germline ends. The CDR3 runs to 15 residues.